These T cell receptor beta chains were read from a single sample in a study of T-cell reconstitution after alpha-beta-depleted transplantation in children. TCRdb re-called the PCR reads with MiXCR, one entry per CDR3 protein. The sample lists roughly 100,000 distinct CDR3 sequences, approximately 8.4% occurring once. Sequences were derived from PBMCs from the stem cell graft donor, sampled from the stem cell graft. These receptors came from a human donor who donated a stem cell graft to a child with congenital amegakaryocytic thrombocytopenia. The conserved cysteine and the conserved F or W are not part of the CDR3 here.

TRBJ1-4 TRBV11-2 12 ASSLDYGNEKLF
TRBJ1-1 TRBV12-3/TRBV12-4 11 ASRGTANTEAF
TRBJ1-1 TRBV5-1 13 ASSPFEGGSTEAF
TRBJ1-1 TRBV29-1 12 SAGGRQGNTEAF
TRBJ1-2 TRBV3-1 9 ASSRGRGYT
TRBJ1-6 TRBV11-2 13 ASSLSGNRNSPLH
TRBJ1-4 TRBV12-3/TRBV12-4 12 ASSLRGGGEKLF
TRBJ1-3 TRBV5-1 17 ASSGDVMTDGTSGNTIY
TRBJ1-2 TRBV29-1 7 SVGDGYT
TRBJ2-1 TRBV29-1 11 SLRVGDYNEQF
TRBJ1-2 TRBV12-3/TRBV12-4 11 ASSFGGGYGYT
TRBJ2-2 TRBV6-5 10 ASRDNAIKLF
TRBJ2-5 TRBV15 13 ATSSSPSWQETQY
TRBJ1-3 TRBV20-1 15 SARVLADLPSGNTIY
TRBJ1-1 TRBV20-1 12 SARETGGSTEAF
TRBJ2-5 TRBV12-3/TRBV12-4 11 ASRLGSQETQY
TRBJ1-6 TRBV27 10 ASSFPNSPLH
TRBJ2-5 TRBV7-6 12 ASRNSGVQETQY
TRBJ1-2 TRBV3-1 10 ASSQDIRAYT
TRBJ2-7 TRBV5-1 12 ASSPLQQGGEQY
TRBJ1-6 TRBV27 15 ASSPRTGTSYNSPLH
TRBJ1-5 TRBV19 14 ASSTQVGVGNQPQH
TRBJ1-3 TRBV12-3/TRBV12-4 14 ASSLNHPASGNTIY
TRBJ1-1 TRBV20-1 13 SASHWTGRNTEAF
TRBJ1-1 TRBV5-1 11 ASSSFGLTEAF
TRBJ1-1 TRBV20-1 10 SAVAANTEAF
TRBJ1-1 TRBV5-1 13 ASSSGGQRNTEAF
TRBJ1-1 TRBV3-1 10 ASSQDYTEAF
TRBJ2-7 TRBV5-1 13 ASSPEGTGGYEQY
TRBJ1-1 TRBV7-9 12 ASSLNNLNTEAF
TRBJ2-1 TRBV12-3/TRBV12-4 13 ASSFSAGSNNEQF
TRBJ2-7 TRBV6-1 11 ASSGRGFYEQY
TRBJ2-7 TRBV5-1 13 ASSPFGNNGREQY